This T cell receptor (beta chain) is from a study of cytomegalovirus exposure and HLA in healthy donors. Study-wide background: Of some 400 genotyped donors, 75% to 90% grouped in the Caucasian-associated ancestry cluster.

Concerning this clone itself: What it binds is unknown.

Study-level results: About 87% or about 30% of the time was how often most TCR beta V segments were productive, according to an earlier analysis. It was reported that TCR beta sequences correctly inferred the HLA-A and HLA-B alleles for most subjects.

The primer mix had 60 Vbeta and 13 Jbeta primers. Only in-frame clones appear in the TCRdb table, and some are missing; sequencing was by immunoSEQ multiplex PCR. The sample carries approximately 150,000 clones, around 80% recorded once. CDR3 length: 16 amino acids. In germline, CDR1 is SGHRS, CDR2 YFSETQ. After removal of 0 bases from V and 6 bases from J, the junction contained 9 bases not matched to a gene. The sample was PBMCs. The receptor comes from a woman under 40 in good health and CMV-seronegative. The chain is built from TRBV5-1 and TRBJ1-1; 9 nucleotides agree with TRBD1. CDR3 protein: CASSLGPGQGFAEAFF. In DNA form, the CDR3 reads TGCGCCAGCAGCTTGGGTCCGGGACAGGGTTTCGCTGAAGCTTTCTTT.